Shown below are 10 T cell receptor beta chains from a single sample sequenced in a study of tumour-infiltrating T cells in Burkitt lymphoma. TCRdb keeps only in-frame clones here, not all; method: immunoSEQ multiplex PCR. This table holds 11,000 to 15,000 clones, around 30% found once. The sample was tumor tissue. These receptors originate from a human donor with diffuse large B-cell lymphoma.

This clone was seen a handful of times. The chain combines TRBV6-5 with TRBJ1-1, with D possibly being TRBD1 (5 bases). CDR1 MNHEY and CDR2 SVGAGI come from the germline V gene. There are 14 residues in the CDR3. V was cut by 5 bases and J by 0 bases, with 10 bases left in between. The CDR3 sequence is CASSRTSMNTEAFF. The CDR3 bases are TGTGCCAGCAGTAGGACAAGCATGAACACTGAAGCTTTCTTT.

This clone has just a few counts. The V gene is TRBV20-1, the J gene TRBJ2-3, with no clear D. Germline assignment: CDR1 DFQATT and CDR2 SNEGSKA (reference sequence). The CDR3 extends over 11 amino acids. V was shortened by 3 bases and J by 9 bases, with 10 bases between the two germline ends. As DNA, the CDR3 is TGCAGTGCTAGTGTCGGAGAGACGCAGTATTTT. This encodes CSASVGETQYF.

The chain combines TRBV21-1 with TRBJ2-2; the table's D call of TRBD1 was not tested on the DNA. TRBV21-1 is given as a pseudogene. The CDR3 contains 16 residues. CDR3 amino acids: CASSVRDRGLTGELFF. The DNA of the CDR3 is TGTGCCAGCAGCGTGCGCGACAGGGGGCTAACCGGGGAGCTGTTTTTT.

This chain uses TRBV7-8 with TRBJ2-1, with D possibly being TRBD2 (5 bases). The CDR3 loop spans 14 amino acids. Per germline, CDR1 SGHVS and CDR2 FQNEAQ. Trimming took 4 bases from V and 7 from J, leaving 14 bases between them. CDR3 in DNA: TGTGCCAGCAGCTCCCGTGGAGGACCGAATGAGCAGTTCTTC. Encoded protein: CASSSRGGPNEQFF. The whole variable domain, remainder taken from reference TRBV7-8 and TRBJ2-1, is GAGVSQSPRYKVAKRGQDVALRCDPISGHVSLFWYQQALGQGPEFLTYFQNEAQLDKSGLPSDRFFAERPEGSVSTLKIQRTQQEDSAVYLCASSSRGGPNEQFFGPGTRLTVL.

This clone came up a few times. V and J are TRBV29-1 and TRBJ1-1; D not resolved. Trimming removed 4 bases at V and 1 base at J, with 10 bases between. The germline CDR1 and CDR2 sequences are SQVTM and ANQGSEA. The CDR3 runs 13 residues. CDR3 loop: CSVVGVENTEAFF. CDR3 in DNA: TGCAGCGTTGTTGGGGTAGAGAACACTGAAGCTTTCTTT.

V is TRBV4-2 and J is TRBJ2-7; D tentatively fits TRBD1 or TRBD2 (5 bases each). The CDR3 covers 15 residues. The V and J ends lost 0 bases and 2 bases respectively, with 11 bases between them. Germline V gene sequence: CDR1 LGHNA, CDR2 YNFKEQ. The DNA for the CDR3 is TGTGCCAGCAGCCAAGAAGGGACGGAAACCTACGAGCAGTACTTC. Protein product: CASSQEGTETYEQYF.

This chain uses TRBV15 with TRBJ1-1; D is uncertain. Per the germline V gene, CDR1 is LNHNV and CDR2 is YYDKDF (reference sequence). The CDR3 contains 13 residues. Trimming left V 0 bases short and J 8 bases short, with 10 bases between. Here the CDR3 reads CATSRDRTQEAFF. As DNA, the CDR3 is TGTGCCACCAGCAGAGATCGTACGCAGGAAGCTTTCTTT. Full variable domain (remainder filled in from reference TRBV15 and TRBJ1-1): DAMVIQNPRYQVTQFGKPVTLSCSQTLNHNVMYWYQQKSSQAPKLLFHYYDKDFNNEADTPDNFQSRRPNTSFCFLDIRSPGLGDTAMYLCATSRDRTQEAFFGQGTRLTVV.

CDR3 protein: CASSLGGSQPQHF. The CDR3 DNA follows: TGTGCCAGCAGCTTAGGAGGGAGTCAGCCCCAGCATTTT. V and J are TRBV7-8 and TRBJ1-5, with D uncertain. The ends were cut back, 1 base at V and 6 bases at J, with 7 bases in the middle. Germline lookup yields CDR1 SGHVS and CDR2 FQNEAQ. The CDR3 is 13 amino acids.

The chain employs TRBV7-9 and TRBJ2-3; D is uncertain. V lost 5 bases and J 5 bases, leaving 8 bases between the germline ends. The germline V gene has CDR1 SEHNR and CDR2 FQNEAQ (reference sequence). The CDR3 length is 12 residues. As DNA, the CDR3 is TGTGCCAGCAGCAATCTAAGAGATACGCAGTATTTT. This sequence encodes CASSNLRDTQYF.

The table lists this clone with a few counts. The V gene is TRBV27, the J gene TRBJ2-1; 8 bases are a match to TRBD1. This CDR3 region has 14 residues. Germline V CDR1 and CDR2: MNHEY, SMNVEV (reference sequence). Trimming at V came to 5 bases and at J to 3 bases, leaving 3 bases not matched to a gene. CDR3 nucleotide sequence: TGTGCCAGCAGTGCGGACAGGGTCTACAATGAGCAGTTCTTC. Amino acid sequence: CASSADRVYNEQFF.